This entry lists 10 T cell receptor beta chains sequenced from one sample in a study of CD8 T cells in ankylosing spondylitis. TCRdb independently ran MiXCR on the 5' RACE reads; one entry per CDR3 protein. The sample carries some 140,000 distinct CDR3 sequences, roughly 8.8% recorded once. Material for sequencing was synovial fluid, either unsorted or a sorted T cell fraction (not recorded which). These receptor sequences come from a male donor with ankylosing spondylitis.

This clonotype was detected many times. The chain carries TRBV20-1 and TRBJ2-3; 10 nucleotides line up with TRBD2. The CDR3 extends over 16 amino acids. The V and J ends lost 6 bases and 2 bases, in that order; junction bases with no gene match: 11. CDR1 and CDR2 from the germline V gene are DFQATT and SNEGSKA (reference sequence). The CDR3, as DNA: TGCAGTGCGACAAAGCGCCTAGCGGGGGCCACAGATACGCAGTATTTT. Translated, it gives CSATKRLAGATDTQYF.

There are many counts of this clonotype. The gene calls are TRBV6-2 or TRBV6-3 and TRBJ2-6; D not resolved. Germline assignment: CDR1 MNHEY and CDR2 SVGEGT. V dropped 6 bases and J dropped 1 base, with 13 bases sitting between them. This CDR3 region has 16 residues. Here the CDR3 reads CASRKITDSGANVLTF. CDR3 DNA sequence: TGTGCCAGCAGAAAGATTACAGATTCTGGGGCCAACGTCCTGACTTTC.

V and J are TRBV20-1 and TRBJ2-5; 11 nucleotides align to TRBD2. With V trimmed by 5 bases and J by 4 bases, 12 bases remained unmatched. This CDR3 has 16 amino acids. CDR1 is DFQATT, CDR2 SNEGSKA, per germline (reference sequence). CDR3 protein: CSAVPPGLAGGETQYF. DNA of the CDR3: TGCAGTGCTGTCCCCCCGGGGCTAGCGGGAGGAGAGACCCAGTACTTC.

This clonotype is labeled as large (0.1 to 1%). The chain combines TRBV20-1 with TRBJ2-7; 7 bases map to TRBD1. This CDR3 has 14 amino acids. Germline V gene data show CDR1 as DFQATT and CDR2 as SNEGSKA (reference sequence). Unmatched junction bases numbered 6, after V lost 2 bases and J lost 2 bases. The CDR3 is CSARSQGRPYEQYF. The CDR3 coding sequence is TGCAGTGCTAGATCACAGGGGCGACCCTACGAGCAGTACTTC.

The chain carries TRBV20-1 and TRBJ2-5, with 7 bases matching TRBD2. Germline CDR1 and CDR2: DFQATT and SNEGSKA (reference sequence). With V trimmed by 4 bases and J by 1 base, 12 bases remained unmatched. This CDR3 region has 16 residues. The CDR3 DNA reads TGCAGTGCTAAAAGAGCTAGCGGAGCCGTCCAAGAGACCCAGTACTTC. Its protein product is CSAKRASGAVQETQYF.

This clonotype has a count of ten or more. The rearrangement links TRBV10-3 to TRBJ2-6; a possible D gene is TRBD2 (6 bases). The germline gives CDR1 ENHRY, CDR2 SYGVKD. V was pared by 2 bases and J by 12 bases, with 14 bases between. The CDR3 covers 14 residues. CDR3 nucleotides: TGTGCCATCAGTGAGGGGGACTTCCTGACCGTCCTGACTTTC. This translates into CAISEGDFLTVLTF.

This clonotype appeared a few times. The chain carries TRBV25-1 and TRBJ2-4; 9 nucleotides match TRBD2. The CDR3 extends over 13 amino acids. Germline CDR1 reads MGHDK; CDR2 reads SYGVNS. V was pared by 6 bases and J by 8 bases, with 5 bases of the junction left unmatched. Here the CDR3 reads CASSLAGEDIQYF. The CDR3 DNA is TGTGCCAGCAGCTTAGCGGGGGAGGACATTCAGTACTTC.

Only one count was recorded for this clonotype. The rearrangement uses TRBV5-5 and TRBJ1-4; 8 bases are shared with TRBD1. CDR1 and CDR2 (germline): SGHKS, YYEKEE (reference sequence). The junction had 4 bases not matched to a gene; V was cut back by 4 bases and J by 5 bases. The CDR3 sequence is 14 residues long. The CDR3 here is CASSERTGNEKLFF. The DNA for the CDR3 is TGTGCCAGCAGCGAGCGGACAGGGAATGAAAAACTGTTTTTT.

V usage is TRBV20-1 and J usage is TRBJ2-7; 7 nucleotides line up with TRBD1. Germline CDR1 DFQATT, CDR2 SNEGSKA (reference sequence). CDR3 length: 15 amino acids. V lost 3 bases to trimming and J lost 1 base; unmatched junction nucleotides: 9. The chain's CDR3 is CSASAPGTASYEQYF. DNA for the CDR3: TGCAGTGCTAGTGCCCCCGGGACAGCTTCCTACGAGCAGTACTTC.

The J gene is TRBJ2-1, the V gene TRBV6-2 or TRBV6-3, with TRBD2 matching over 7 bases. Germline lookup yields CDR1 MNHEY and CDR2 SVGEGT. This CDR3 has 13 residues. J gave up 3 bases and V 9 bases, and 5 bases lay outside the gene matches. The CDR3: CASERDHYNEQFF. CDR3 bases: TGTGCCAGTGAGCGGGATCACTACAATGAGCAGTTCTTC.